Listed here are 24 T cell receptor beta chains from one sample, sequenced in a study of blood T cell repertoires in COVID-19. The data were produced by immunoSEQ multiplex PCR, yet TCRdb's version contains in-frame clones alone and is incomplete. The data hold more than 150,000 clones, with nearly 80% observed a single time. The sample taken for sequencing was peripheral blood. The receptors stem from a woman in her seventies with acute or convalescent COVID-19.

This chain uses TRBV12-3 or TRBV12-4 with TRBJ2-1, with D perhaps matching TRBD1 (6 bases). V was shortened by 6 bases and J by 10 bases, with 10 bases between the two germline ends. This CDR3 spans 11 amino acids. CDR3 nucleotide sequence: TGTGCCAGCAGGGGGGCGAGGGAGCAGTTCTTC. It codes for CASRGAREQFF.

This clone was found a few times. The chain employs TRBV2 and TRBJ2-5; maybe TRBD2 (5 bases). Germline V gene sequence: CDR1 SNHLY, CDR2 FYNNEI. V lost 2 bases to trimming and J lost 7 bases, with 14 bases between them. The CDR3 contains 14 residues. The CDR3 loop reads CASSEMSGFATQYF. CDR3 nucleotide sequence: TGTGCCAGCAGTGAAATGTCGGGGTTTGCGACCCAGTACTTC.

The chain couples TRBV3-1 (or the pseudogene TRBV3-2) to TRBJ1-4; weak D call: TRBD1 (5 bases). This CDR3 is 15 amino acids long. The ends were cut back, 1 base at V and 4 bases at J, with 10 bases in the middle. In germline, CDR1 is LGHDT, CDR2 YNNKEL (reference sequence). CDR3 sequence reads: CASSQADIGNEKLFF. The CDR3 DNA reads TGTGCCAGCAGCCAAGCGGACATCGGTAATGAAAAACTGTTTTTT.

The chain employs TRBV7-3 and TRBJ1-1; D unresolved. V dropped 4 bases and J dropped 11 bases, with 5 bases sitting between them. This CDR3 is built from 9 residues. From germline, CDR1 is SGHTA and CDR2 FQGTGA. The CDR3 sequence is CASSSPAFF. CDR3 sequence (DNA): TGTGCCAGCAGCTCCCCGGCTTTCTTT.

The gene calls are TRBV5-4 and TRBJ2-3, with a weak D call TRBD1 (6 bases). V gave up 3 bases and J gave up 1 base, with 15 bases separating them. This CDR3 comprises 16 residues. The germline gives CDR1 SGHNT, CDR2 YYREEE (reference sequence). The CDR3 DNA sequence: TGTGCCAGCAGCTCCTTCCGGGACACCCGCACAGATACGCAGTATTTT. This translates into CASSSFRDTRTDTQYF.

V usage is TRBV5-5 and J usage is TRBJ2-2, with D possibly TRBD1 on 6 matching bases. Trimming stripped 0 bases from V and 5 bases from J, with 14 bases between. CDR1 and CDR2 (germline): SGHKS, YYEKEE (reference sequence). The CDR3 totals 16 residues. The CDR3 DNA is TGTGCCAGCAGCTTGGAGGGGGATTGGCAAACCGGGGAGCTGTTTTTT. Translated: CASSLEGDWQTGELFF.

The chain carries TRBV7-9 and TRBJ2-3; D may be TRBD1 (6 bases). Trimming stripped 5 bases from V and 1 base from J, with 16 bases between. The germline V gene encodes CDR1 SEHNR and CDR2 FQNEAQ (reference sequence). This CDR3 comprises 16 residues. The CDR3 reads CASSILRDIRTDTQYF. CDR3 nucleotides: TGTGCCAGCAGCATACTCCGGGACATACGCACAGATACGCAGTATTTT.

This chain connects TRBV12-5 to TRBJ1-5, with 8 bases identical to TRBD1. Per germline, CDR1 LGHNT and CDR2 FRNRAP. The CDR3 is 14 residues long. J was trimmed by 3 bases and V by 7 bases; bases with no gene match: 5. CDR3 sequence reads: CASEGQGPNQPQHF. CDR3 DNA sequence: TGTGCTAGTGAAGGACAGGGCCCCAATCAGCCCCAGCATTTT.

This clone has just one count. The CDR3 nucleotides are TGTGCCAGCAGTGAAGGCCAGCGAGGGGGAGCGAACACTGAAGCTTTCTTT. The encoded protein is CASSEGQRGGANTEAFF. The V call is TRBV6-1, the J call TRBJ1-1; maybe TRBD1 (6 bases). V was clipped by 1 base and J by 1 base, with 16 bases between them. This CDR3 comprises 17 residues. Germline-derived CDR1 and CDR2 are MNHNS and SASEGT.

The chain links TRBV10-3 to TRBJ2-2; 7 bases agree with TRBD1. CDR1 is ENHRY and CDR2 is SYGVKD in the germline V gene. The CDR3 has 15 residues. The J segment lost 4 bases and the V segment lost 5 bases, leaving 7 bases of the junction unmatched. CDR3 DNA sequence: TGTGCCATCAGTAGACAGGGTGGGAGCACCGGGGAGCTGTTTTTT. Its protein product is CAISRQGGSTGELFF.

In this sample, this clone turned up once. The chain is built from TRBV27 and TRBJ1-1; weak D call: TRBD1 (6 bases). Trimming cost V 5 bases and J 5 bases, with 18 bases left between them. This CDR3 region has 15 residues. Germline CDR1 reads MNHEY; CDR2 reads SMNVEV (reference sequence). In DNA, the CDR3 is TGTGCCAGCAGTCACACGGGGGGCTCGGGGACTGAAGCTTTCTTT. Amino acid sequence: CASSHTGGSGTEAFF.

This clone was seen just once. This chain connects TRBV5-8 to TRBJ2-1, with a tentative D call TRBD2 (5 bases). Looked up from germline, CDR1 is SGHTS and CDR2 is YDEGEE. Trimming removed 5 bases from V and 0 bases from J, with 9 bases in between. This CDR3 contains 14 residues. In nucleotides, the CDR3 is TGTGCCAGCAGACCGGGAAGCTCCTACAATGAGCAGTTCTTC. Its protein product is CASRPGSSYNEQFF.

This sequence joins TRBV27 and TRBJ2-7; D is possibly TRBD2 (5 bases). Trimming took off 2 bases at V and 3 bases at J, with 11 bases between the two ends. In germline, CDR1 is MNHEY, CDR2 SMNVEV (reference sequence). The CDR3 runs 14 residues. The CDR3 protein is CASSLGTRVYEQYF. In DNA form, the CDR3 reads TGTGCCAGCAGTTTAGGCACGAGGGTCTACGAGCAGTACTTC.

CDR3 amino acids: CSVERGTGGVNEQFF. CDR3 bases: TGCAGCGTTGAAAGGGGGACAGGAGGGGTCAATGAGCAGTTCTTC. This chain uses TRBV29-1 with TRBJ2-1; 8 bases agree with TRBD1. The germline CDR1 and CDR2 sequences are SQVTM and ANQGSEA. The trim removed 2 bases at V and 6 bases at J, leaving 9 bases unmatched. The CDR3 runs to 15 residues.

V and J are TRBV23-1 and TRBJ2-1; 10 bases line up with TRBD1. Being an ORF, TRBV23-1 has a function that is uncertain. Trimming cost V 3 bases and J 8 bases; bases outside gene matches: 10. The CDR3 is made up of 16 amino acids. The chain's CDR3 is CASSHPWTGGSDEQFF. The CDR3 coding sequence is TGCGCCAGCAGTCACCCTTGGACAGGGGGGTCAGATGAGCAGTTCTTC.

CDR3 sequence: CASVQTRDSPLHF. The CDR3 coding sequence is TGTGCCAGCGTTCAAACCAGGGATTCACCCCTCCACTTT. This chain joins TRBV6-5 and TRBJ1-6; D may be TRBD1 (5 bases). In germline, CDR1 is MNHEY, CDR2 SVGAGI. The ends were cut back, 8 bases at V and 8 bases at J, with 13 bases in the middle. The CDR3 sequence is 13 residues long.

The chain combines TRBV6-5 with TRBJ2-1; TRBD1 agrees at 7 bases. Germline CDR1 MNHEY, CDR2 SVGAGI. The trim removed 7 bases at V and 3 bases at J, leaving 3 bases unmatched. This CDR3 comprises 13 residues. The CDR3 spells CASNWDSYNEQFF. DNA for the CDR3: TGTGCCAGCAACTGGGACAGCTACAATGAGCAGTTCTTC.

This clone came up a few times. In DNA, the CDR3 is TGTGCCAGTAGTGACTTACTCGCGCCCCAGCATTTT. Protein product: CASSDLLAPQHF. The chain uses TRBV19 and TRBJ1-5; unclear D gene. The CDR3 sequence is 12 residues long. V was clipped by 5 bases and J by 9 bases, with 11 bases between them. Germline V gene sequence: CDR1 LNHDA, CDR2 SQIVND (reference sequence).

V is TRBV11-2 and J is TRBJ2-1, with D possibly matching TRBD1 (6 bases). Germline lookup yields CDR1 SGHAT and CDR2 FQNNGV. The CDR3 totals 13 residues. V was cut by 4 bases and J by 4 bases, with 8 bases left in between. For the CDR3, the DNA is TGTGCCAGCAGCTCAGACAGGTACAATGAGCAGTTCTTC. It translates to CASSSDRYNEQFF.

The genes are TRBV3-1 (or the pseudogene TRBV3-2) and TRBJ2-7; D perhaps matches TRBD1 (7 bases). V lost 4 bases and J lost 7, with 14 bases in between. The germline gives CDR1 LGHDT, CDR2 YNNKEL (reference sequence). The CDR3 loop spans 13 amino acids. CDR3 nucleotides: TGTGCCAGCAGCCTCCAGGGGGGTTCAGAGCAGTACTTC. Protein sequence: CASSLQGGSEQYF.

In this sample, this clone turned up once. This rearrangement joins TRBV5-4 to TRBJ2-3; D is ambiguous. Germline lookup yields CDR1 SGHNT and CDR2 YYREEE (reference sequence). The CDR3 consists of 12 residues. V was clipped by 5 bases and J by 7 bases, with 11 bases between them. CDR3 amino acids: CASSRDAYTQYF. CDR3 in DNA: TGTGCCAGCAGTCGAGATGCTTATACGCAGTATTTT.

The chain couples TRBV5-4 to TRBJ2-5; 7 bases are shared with TRBD1. This CDR3 is built from 13 residues. The germline gives CDR1 SGHNT, CDR2 YYREEE (reference sequence). Germline trimming cut 3 bases from V and 2 bases from J; bases unmatched to any gene: 1. CDR3 DNA: TGTGCCAGCAGCTCGGACAGGCAAGAGACCCAGTACTTC. Its protein product is CASSSDRQETQYF.

The genes are TRBV7-6 and TRBJ2-7, with D possibly matching TRBD2 (6 bases). The V end was cut by 5 bases, the J end by 2 bases, with 16 bases between. This CDR3 region has 15 residues. Germline V gene sequence: CDR1 SGHVS, CDR2 FNYEAQ. The chain's CDR3 is CASSRGLLHTYEQYF. In nucleotides, the CDR3 is TGTGCCAGCAGCCGAGGACTACTCCATACCTACGAGCAGTACTTC.

This chain connects TRBV5-4 to TRBJ2-1; 11 bases fit TRBD2. The length of the CDR3 is 16 residues. J lost 5 bases, V lost 4 bases, and 8 bases had no gene match. In germline, CDR1 is SGHNT, CDR2 YYREEE (reference sequence). CDR3 nucleotides: TGTGCCAGCAGCCCAAAACTAGCGGGGGTAAACAATGAGCAGTTCTTC. Protein sequence: CASSPKLAGVNNEQFF.